Below, 23 T cell receptor beta chains from the same sample are listed, as sequenced in a study of T-cell reconstitution after alpha-beta-depleted transplantation in children. The TCRbeta library incorporated unique molecular identifiers. TCRdb independently ran MiXCR on the PCR reads; one entry per CDR3 protein. This table holds 600,000 to 700,000 distinct CDR3 sequences, approximately 15% found once. The sample consisted of PBMCs from the stem cell graft donor, taken from the stem cell graft. The receptors here all came from a human donor who donated a stem cell graft to a child with acute myeloid leukemia.

This clonotype was observed many times. The genes are TRBV15 and TRBJ1-5; a weak D match, TRBD1 (6 bases). V was pared by 3 bases and J by 4 bases, with 13 bases between. This CDR3 is built from 15 residues. The germline gives CDR1 LNHNV, CDR2 YYDKDF (reference sequence). CDR3: CATSREQGPNQPQHF. CDR3 DNA sequence: TGTGCCACCAGCAGGGAACAGGGTCCGAATCAGCCCCAGCATTTT.

A note on this clonotype: Just one base apart from a much larger clone, this may be a read error. The V and J genes are TRBV20-1 and TRBJ1-2, with unresolved D. The CDR3 contains 12 residues. Germline CDR1 reads DFQATT; CDR2 reads SNEGSKA (reference sequence). The chain's CDR3 is CSASDWAYGYIF. CDR3 DNA sequence: TGCAGTGCTAGCGACTGGGCCTATGGCTACATCTTC.

This rearrangement joins TRBV20-1 to TRBJ2-4; 8 nucleotides line up with TRBD1. This CDR3 has 15 residues. Germline V gives CDR1 DFQATT, CDR2 SNEGSKA (reference sequence). V dropped 6 bases and J dropped 0; count of bases not matched to a gene: 7. The CDR3: CSAQRTGLAKNIQYF. The CDR3 nucleotides read TGCAGTGCACAAAGGACAGGGCTAGCCAAAAACATTCAGTACTTC.

The chain has TRBV5-1 and TRBJ2-5, with a weak D call TRBD2 (5 bases). The germline V gene has CDR1 SGHRS and CDR2 YFSETQ. This CDR3 spans 15 amino acids. The V and J ends lost 1 base and 5 bases respectively, with 15 bases between them. CDR3 sequence: CASSLYAPPGETQYF. The CDR3 DNA reads TGCGCCAGCAGCTTGTACGCTCCCCCGGGGGAGACCCAGTACTTC.

V is TRBV4-3 and J is TRBJ2-3; D uncertain. The ends were cut back, 3 bases at V and 4 bases at J, with 11 bases in the middle. The CDR3 spans 14 residues. Germline V CDR1 and CDR2: LGHNA, YSLEER. The CDR3 DNA reads as TGCGCCAGCAGCCAGGCCACAGTGGCAGATACGCAGTATTTT. This gives the protein CASSQATVADTQYF.

The table lists this clonotype with many counts. The chain joins TRBV7-2 to TRBJ2-5, with D possibly TRBD2 on 6 matching bases. The germline CDR1 and CDR2 sequences are SGHTA and FQGNSA. This CDR3 is 15 amino acids long. The V end was cut by 8 bases, the J end by 3 bases, with 19 bases between. CDR3 nucleotide sequence: TGTGCCAGCGGATTTCCGGGAGAACAAAAAGAGACCCAGTACTTC. Protein product: CASGFPGEQKETQYF.

The rearrangement uses TRBV5-1 and TRBJ2-1; tentative D call: TRBD1 (6 bases). Germline V CDR1 and CDR2: SGHRS, YFSETQ. The germline V and J ends were trimmed by 2 bases and 3 bases, with 12 bases remaining between them. The CDR3 is 15 residues long. The CDR3, as DNA: TGCGCCAGCAGCTTCGGGGACACTAACTACAATGAGCAGTTCTTC. This sequence encodes CASSFGDTNYNEQFF. Combining the CDR3 with reference TRBV5-1 and TRBJ2-1 gives the whole variable domain KAGVTQTPRYLIKTRGQQVTLSCSPISGHRSVSWYQQTPGQGLQFLFEYFSETQRNKGNFPGRFSGRQFSNSRSEMNVSTLELGDSALYLCASSFGDTNYNEQFFGPGTRLTVL.

The CDR3: CASLSSGNTIYF. The CDR3 nucleotides read TGTGCCAGTCTCTCCTCTGGAAACACCATATATTTT. This chain joins TRBV6-5 and TRBJ1-3; no definite D call. CDR3 length: 12 residues. Germline V gene lookup returns CDR1 MNHEY and CDR2 SVGAGI. V lost 9 bases to trimming and J lost 0 bases, with 6 bases between them.

This clonotype was seen ten or more times. The CDR3, as DNA: TGTGCCAGCAGCTTGTACAGGGGAAGCTACAATGAGCAGTTCTTC. Translation: CASSLYRGSYNEQFF. The rearrangement uses TRBV5-6 and TRBJ2-1; 7 bases map to TRBD1. In germline, CDR1 is SGHDT, CDR2 YYEEEE. The CDR3 loop spans 15 amino acids. J gave up 3 bases and V 1 base, and 4 bases lay outside the gene matches.

A word on this clonotype: This sequence may be a read error, since a much larger clone differs from it by one base. This sequence joins TRBV5-1 and TRBJ1-2; D remains ambiguous. The germline V gene encodes CDR1 SGHRS and CDR2 YFSETQ. The CDR3 runs to 14 residues. DNA of the CDR3: TGCGCCAGCAGCTCACGTTCCGGGCCCAGCCACATTGTCTTC. Its translation is CASSSRSGPSHIVF. The variable domain in full, with the rest retrieved from reference TRBV5-1 and TRBJ1-2, is KAGVTQTPRYLIKTRGQQVTLSCSPISGHRSVSWYQQTPGQGLQFLFEYFSETQRNKGNFPGRFSGRQFSNSRSEMNVSTLELGDSALYLCASSSRSGPSHIVFGSGTRLTVV.

At least ten counts were recorded for this clonotype. This chain uses TRBV20-1 with TRBJ2-5; 7 nucleotides agree with TRBD1. The CDR3 covers 14 residues. Germline CDR1 reads DFQATT; CDR2 reads SNEGSKA (reference sequence). The junction had 8 bases not matched to a gene; V was cut back by 5 bases and J by 2 bases. CDR3 sequence reads: CSAVTGQPQETQYF. The CDR3 nucleotides read TGCAGTGCTGTAACGGGACAGCCACAAGAGACCCAGTACTTC.

This clonotype was seen a few times. V usage is TRBV20-1 and J usage is TRBJ1-5; 7 bases are a match to TRBD1. The CDR3 spans 15 residues. V lost 3 bases to trimming and J lost 6 bases; unmatched junction nucleotides: 11. Germline-derived CDR1 and CDR2 are DFQATT and SNEGSKA (reference sequence). CDR3 nucleotides: TGCAGTGCTAGGGGCGACAGGGTCGGGACTCAGCCCCAGCATTTT. Translated: CSARGDRVGTQPQHF.

In its sample, this clonotype was seen many times. V is TRBV29-1 and J is TRBJ1-2; 9 positions agree with TRBD1. This CDR3 spans 16 amino acids. CDR1 and CDR2 from the germline V gene are SQVTM and ANQGSEA. V lost 7 bases to trimming and J lost 7 bases; unmatched junction nucleotides: 19. In nucleotides, the CDR3 is TGCAGCGCATCACTCCTCCGGGACAGGGAGGTTCGTGGCTACACCTTC. Its translation: CSASLLRDREVRGYTF.

This clonotype was picked up a small number of times. The V call is TRBV29-1, the J call TRBJ2-3; D unclear. The CDR3 covers 14 residues. Germline V gene lookup returns CDR1 SQVTM and CDR2 ANQGSEA. Trimming shortened V by 5 bases and J by 7 bases, and 19 bases separated the two germline ends. The CDR3 bases are TGCAGCGTTTCCACAGTAGTGGTTCCGAATACGCAGTATTTT. This gives the protein CSVSTVVVPNTQYF.

This clonotype has at least ten counts. The gene calls are TRBV10-3 and TRBJ2-3; D uncertain. The germline V gene has CDR1 ENHRY and CDR2 SYGVKD. The V and J ends lost 7 bases and 0 bases respectively, with 8 bases between them. The CDR3 has 13 residues. The CDR3 DNA sequence: TGTGCCATCACGGCGGCTAGCACAGATACGCAGTATTTT. The encoded protein is CAITAASTDTQYF.

The genes are TRBV20-1 and TRBJ1-5; D gene unclear. With 0 bases removed from V and 4 bases from J, the gap between germline ends came to 7 bases. CDR1 and CDR2 from the germline V gene are DFQATT and SNEGSKA (reference sequence). The CDR3 is made up of 13 amino acids. The DNA of the CDR3 is TGCAGTGCTAGAGATTGGGAGAATCAGCCCCAGCATTTT. Translated: CSARDWENQPQHF.

This clonotype was seen at least ten times. This chain connects TRBV12-3 or TRBV12-4 to TRBJ2-7, with a tentative D call TRBD2 (6 bases). CDR3 length: 13 residues. Between the trimmed V and J ends, which lost 6 bases and 3 bases, there was a span of 12 bases. The CDR3 loop reads CASSRRLGYEQYF. The CDR3 region has the DNA TGTGCCAGCAGCCGAAGACTAGGCTACGAGCAGTACTTC.

In regard to this clonotype: One junction end does not reproduce the germline sequence, and a read error may be involved. V is TRBV24-1 and J is TRBJ2-3, with D perhaps TRBD2 (6 bases). The germline CDR1 and CDR2 sequences are KGHDR and SFDVKD. The CDR3 spans 15 residues. The DNA for the CDR3 is TGTGCCGCCAGTTATCCTAGACTAGGCGCAGATACGCAGTATTTT. Protein: CAASYPRLGADTQYF.

This chain joins TRBV10-3 and TRBJ2-2, with TRBD2 identical over 12 bases. Germline V gene sequence: CDR1 ENHRY, CDR2 SYGVKD. The CDR3 consists of 16 residues. V lost 8 bases and J lost 6; bases outside the gene matches: 10. This chain's CDR3 is CAIGRTLAGGAGELFF. The CDR3 DNA sequence: TGTGCCATCGGACGGACACTAGCGGGGGGAGCCGGGGAGCTGTTTTTT.

The chain employs TRBV7-2 and TRBJ2-3; 9 bases are a match to TRBD2. Germline lookup yields CDR1 SGHTA and CDR2 FQGNSA. The CDR3 totals 14 residues. V gave up 3 bases and J gave up 5 bases; unmatched junction bases: 3. In DNA form, the CDR3 reads TGTGCCAGCAGCTTTGCGGGGGGGGTAGATACGCAGTATTTT. This sequence encodes CASSFAGGVDTQYF.

This clonotype was detected many times. The V call is TRBV5-1, the J call TRBJ2-1, with D possibly TRBD2 on 5 matching bases. V lost 5 bases, J lost 1 base, and 13 bases lay in between. The CDR3 extends over 15 amino acids. In germline, CDR1 is SGHRS, CDR2 YFSETQ. In DNA form, the CDR3 reads TGCGCCAGCAGTCCGGGAATAGGGTCCTACAATGAGCAGTTCTTC. Its protein product is CASSPGIGSYNEQFF.

This sequence joins TRBV30 and TRBJ2-3; weak D call: TRBD1 (5 bases). V lost 2 bases, J lost 0 bases, and 6 bases lay in between. The germline V gene has CDR1 GTSNPN and CDR2 SVGIG (reference sequence). The CDR3 extends over 13 amino acids. CDR3 in amino acids: CAWSQGSTDTQYF. The CDR3, as DNA: TGTGCCTGGAGTCAGGGTAGCACAGATACGCAGTATTTT.

In its sample, this clonotype was seen many times. The chain carries TRBV20-1 and TRBJ2-3; 9 bases are shared with TRBD2. Germline V gives CDR1 DFQATT, CDR2 SNEGSKA (reference sequence). This CDR3 has 17 amino acids. V dropped 0 bases and J dropped 0; count of bases not matched to a gene: 7. CDR3 bases: TGCAGTGCTAGAGATCTATCGCTAGCGGGGAGCACAGATACGCAGTATTTT. It yields the protein CSARDLSLAGSTDTQYF.